These 13 T cell receptor beta chains came from one sample sequenced in a study of cytomegalovirus exposure and HLA in healthy donors. TCRdb keeps only in-frame clones here, not all; method: immunoSEQ multiplex PCR. The sample comprises approximately 280,000 clones, 80% to 90% of which are singletons, and approximately 1% rests with the top ten. Sequenced input: PBMCs. The receptors were gathered from a woman aged 18-29 years in good health and CMV-seronegative.

As regards this clone: Different DNA sequences within this sample yield the same CDR3. The gene calls are TRBV6-5 and TRBJ1-2; tentatively, D is TRBD1 (6 bases). CDR3 size: 12 residues. The germline gives CDR1 MNHEY, CDR2 SVGAGI. Trimming left V 2 bases short and J 8 bases short, with 9 bases between. The chain's CDR3 is CASSYRGGGYTF. CDR3 nucleotide sequence: TGTGCCAGCAGTTACAGGGGGGGAGGCTACACCTTC.

This chain uses TRBV29-1 with TRBJ1-1; D is ambiguous. Germline V gene sequence: CDR1 SQVTM, CDR2 ANQGSEA. Trimming cost V 4 bases and J 3 bases, with 21 bases left between them. The CDR3 runs to 16 residues. This CDR3 is CSVAPSPGTRDTEAFF. CDR3 nucleotides: TGCAGCGTTGCGCCATCCCCGGGAACCCGGGACACTGAAGCTTTCTTT.

In DNA, the CDR3 is TGTGCCAGCAGCCCTCGGGTAGAAGCCTACGAGCAGTACTTC. Its translation is CASSPRVEAYEQYF. The chain is built from TRBV4-2 and TRBJ2-7; D is undetermined. The length of the CDR3 is 14 residues. Trimming removed 4 bases at V and 2 bases at J, with 12 bases between. Germline CDR1 reads LGHNA; CDR2 reads YNFKEQ.

The chain couples TRBV6-6 to TRBJ2-1, with a possible D match to TRBD1 (6 bases). Trimming took 5 bases from V and 4 from J, leaving 12 bases between them. The germline gives CDR1 MNHNY, CDR2 SVGAGI (reference sequence). This CDR3 is built from 14 residues. In DNA form, the CDR3 reads TGTGCCAGCAGTAGCACTCAGGGGTACAATGAGCAGTTCTTC. The encoded protein is CASSSTQGYNEQFF.

The CDR3 reads CASRVQGAPGELFF. Written as DNA, the CDR3 is TGTGCCAGCAGAGTACAGGGGGCCCCCGGGGAGCTGTTTTTT. The rearrangement joins TRBV2 to TRBJ2-2; TRBD1 matches 9 bases. CDR3 length: 14 residues. The J segment lost 6 bases and the V segment lost 6 bases, leaving 5 bases of the junction unmatched. Germline V gene data show CDR1 as SNHLY and CDR2 as FYNNEI.

The chain links TRBV28 to TRBJ1-2; TRBD1 matches 7 bases. Germline V gene data show CDR1 as MDHEN and CDR2 as SYDVKM. The CDR3 length is 15 residues. V lost 6 bases, J lost 6 bases, and 13 bases stayed unmatched. In DNA form, the CDR3 reads TGTGCCAGCAGGGCCCGACAGGGCCTAACCAATGGCTACACCTTC. Its protein is CASRARQGLTNGYTF.

The chain couples TRBV10-3 to TRBJ2-3, with D possibly being TRBD1 (6 bases). V lost 9 bases and J lost 0, with 7 bases in between. This CDR3 region has 12 residues. The V gene's germline CDR1 is ENHRY and CDR2 SYGVKD. CDR3 coding DNA: TGTGCCATTCAGGGGAGCACAGATACGCAGTATTTT. It yields the protein CAIQGSTDTQYF.

V gene TRBV27 combines with J gene TRBJ2-3; 7 nucleotides match TRBD2. Germline V CDR1 and CDR2: MNHEY, SMNVEV (reference sequence). This CDR3 contains 16 residues. The J segment lost 1 base and the V segment lost 6 bases, leaving 10 bases of the junction unmatched. The CDR3 reads CASRFGGGGRTDTQYF. CDR3 bases: TGTGCCAGCAGATTCGGTGGGGGGGGACGCACAGATACGCAGTATTTT.

The chain employs TRBV4-2 and TRBJ2-7; 7 bases agree with TRBD1. Germline loops: CDR1 LGHNA, CDR2 YNFKEQ. The CDR3 runs to 16 residues. With V trimmed by 3 bases and J by 7 bases, 15 bases remained unmatched. Written as DNA, the CDR3 is TGTGCCAGCAGCCACGTGGGCCGGACAGGCCGAGGGGAGCAGTACTTC. Amino acids: CASSHVGRTGRGEQYF.

This sequence joins TRBV6-1 and TRBJ2-5; 10 positions match TRBD2. The CDR3 contains 15 residues. Germline V gene sequence: CDR1 MNHNS, CDR2 SASEGT. V lost 6 bases to trimming and J lost 6 bases; unmatched junction nucleotides: 10. CDR3 protein: CASRHGTSERKTQYF. CDR3 DNA sequence: TGTGCCAGCAGGCACGGGACTAGCGAGAGGAAGACCCAGTACTTC.

This chain joins TRBV7-9 and TRBJ2-1, with TRBD2 matching over 9 bases. From germline, CDR1 is SEHNR and CDR2 FQNEAQ (reference sequence). Trimming at V came to 1 base and at J to 5 bases, leaving 3 bases not matched to a gene. The CDR3 runs 15 residues. For the CDR3, the DNA is TGTGCCAGCAGCTTAGTGAGACTAGCGGACAATGAGCAGTTCTTC. Translating it yields CASSLVRLADNEQFF.

The V and J genes are TRBV5-1 and TRBJ2-1; 11 nucleotides agree with TRBD1. Trimming cost V 7 bases and J 8 bases; bases outside gene matches: 8. Germline V gene data show CDR1 as SGHRS and CDR2 as YFSETQ. The CDR3 consists of 14 residues. CDR3 nucleotide sequence: TGCGCCAGCGGTATGGGACAGGGGGTTTATGAGCAGTTCTTC. Residues: CASGMGQGVYEQFF.

The V and J genes are TRBV23-1 and TRBJ1-5; maybe TRBD1 (5 bases). TRBV23-1 has ORF status, its function being uncertain. The CDR3 extends over 19 amino acids. The germline V and J ends were trimmed by 0 bases and 3 bases, with 21 bases remaining between them. CDR3 bases: TGCGCCAGCAGTCAATCGACGGGTTCGCAGGGTAAAAACAATCAGCCCCAGCATTTT. It codes for CASSQSTGSQGKNNQPQHF.